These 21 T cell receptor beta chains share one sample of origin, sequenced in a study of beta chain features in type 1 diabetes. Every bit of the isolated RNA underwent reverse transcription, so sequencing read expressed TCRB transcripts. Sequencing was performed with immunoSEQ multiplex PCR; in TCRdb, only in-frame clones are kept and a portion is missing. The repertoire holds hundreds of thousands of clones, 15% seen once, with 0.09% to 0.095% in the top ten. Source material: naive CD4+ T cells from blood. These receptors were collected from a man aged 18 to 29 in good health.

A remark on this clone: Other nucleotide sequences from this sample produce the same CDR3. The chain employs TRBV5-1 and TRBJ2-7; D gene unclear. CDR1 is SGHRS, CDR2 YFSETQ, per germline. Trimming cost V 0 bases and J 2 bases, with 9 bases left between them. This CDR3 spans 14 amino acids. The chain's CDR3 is CASSLAAGTYEQYF. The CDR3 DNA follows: TGCGCCAGCAGCTTGGCAGCTGGAACCTACGAGCAGTACTTC.

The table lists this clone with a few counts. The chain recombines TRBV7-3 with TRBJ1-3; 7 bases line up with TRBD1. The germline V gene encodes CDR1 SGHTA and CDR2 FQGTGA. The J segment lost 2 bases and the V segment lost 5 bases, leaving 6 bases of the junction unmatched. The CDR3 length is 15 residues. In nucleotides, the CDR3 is TGTGCCAGCAGCCCCAGGGGGGGACCTGGAAACACCATATATTTT. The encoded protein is CASSPRGGPGNTIYF.

CDR3: CASSAQPGQGMIQYF. In DNA, the CDR3 is TGTGCCAGCAGCGCCCAGCCGGGACAGGGGATGATTCAGTACTTC. The rearrangement joins TRBV9 to TRBJ2-4; TRBD1 matches 10 bases. CDR3 length: 15 residues. In germline, CDR1 is SGDLS, CDR2 YYNGEE. V dropped 3 bases and J dropped 10; count of bases not matched to a gene: 10.

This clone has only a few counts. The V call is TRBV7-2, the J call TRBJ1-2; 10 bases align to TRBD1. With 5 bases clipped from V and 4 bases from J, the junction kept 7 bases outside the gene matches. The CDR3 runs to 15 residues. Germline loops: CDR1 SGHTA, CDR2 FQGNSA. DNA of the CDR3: TGTGCCAGCAGCCGTGACAGGGGGCGCTTCTATGGCTACACCTTC. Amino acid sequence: CASSRDRGRFYGYTF.

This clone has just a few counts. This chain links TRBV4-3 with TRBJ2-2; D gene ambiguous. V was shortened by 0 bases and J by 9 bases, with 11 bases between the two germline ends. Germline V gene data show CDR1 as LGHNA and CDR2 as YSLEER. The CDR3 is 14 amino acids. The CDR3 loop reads CASSQEALGRELFF. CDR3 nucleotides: TGCGCCAGCAGCCAAGAGGCCCTAGGGCGGGAGCTGTTTTTT.

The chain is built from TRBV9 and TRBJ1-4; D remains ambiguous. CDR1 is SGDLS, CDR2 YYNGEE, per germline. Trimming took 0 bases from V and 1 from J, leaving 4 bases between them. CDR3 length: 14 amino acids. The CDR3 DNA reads TGTGCCAGCAGCGTAGAAGGAACTAATGAAAAACTGTTTTTT. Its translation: CASSVEGTNEKLFF.

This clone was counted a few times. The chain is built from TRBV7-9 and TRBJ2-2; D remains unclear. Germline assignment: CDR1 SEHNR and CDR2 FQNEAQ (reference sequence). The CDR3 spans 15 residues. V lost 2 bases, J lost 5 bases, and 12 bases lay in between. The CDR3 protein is CASSLPDSNTGELFF. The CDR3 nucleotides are TGTGCCAGCAGCTTACCTGATTCCAATACCGGGGAGCTGTTTTTT.

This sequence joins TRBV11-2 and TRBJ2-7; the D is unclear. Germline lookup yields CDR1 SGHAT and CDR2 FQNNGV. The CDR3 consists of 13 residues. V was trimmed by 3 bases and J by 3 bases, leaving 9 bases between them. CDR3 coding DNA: TGTGCCAGCAGCTTTTATGAGGACTACGAGCAGTACTTC. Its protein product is CASSFYEDYEQYF.

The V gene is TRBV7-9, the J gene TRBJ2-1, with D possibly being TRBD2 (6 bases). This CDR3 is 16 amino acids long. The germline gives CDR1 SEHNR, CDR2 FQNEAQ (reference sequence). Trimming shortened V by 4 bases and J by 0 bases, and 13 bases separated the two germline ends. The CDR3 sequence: CASSYPPGSSYNEQFF. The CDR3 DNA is TGTGCCAGCAGCTATCCCCCCGGGAGCTCCTACAATGAGCAGTTCTTC.

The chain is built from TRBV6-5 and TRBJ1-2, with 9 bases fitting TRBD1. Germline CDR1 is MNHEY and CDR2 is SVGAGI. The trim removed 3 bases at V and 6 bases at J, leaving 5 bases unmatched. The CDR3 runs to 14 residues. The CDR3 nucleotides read TGTGCCAGCAGTTATGGCGGACAGGGGAATGGCTACACCTTC. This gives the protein CASSYGGQGNGYTF.

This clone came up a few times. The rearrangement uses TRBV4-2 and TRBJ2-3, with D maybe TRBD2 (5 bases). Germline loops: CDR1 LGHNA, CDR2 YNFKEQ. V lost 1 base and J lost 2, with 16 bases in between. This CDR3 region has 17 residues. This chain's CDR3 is CASSQGPDYTLTDTQYF. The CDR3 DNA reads TGTGCCAGCAGCCAAGGTCCAGACTACACCCTCACAGATACGCAGTATTTT.

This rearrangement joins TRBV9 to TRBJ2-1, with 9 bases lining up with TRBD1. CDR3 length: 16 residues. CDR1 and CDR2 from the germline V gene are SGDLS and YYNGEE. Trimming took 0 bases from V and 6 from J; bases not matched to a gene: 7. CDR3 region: CASSVDGTGIINEQFF. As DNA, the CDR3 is TGTGCCAGCAGCGTAGATGGGACAGGGATCATCAATGAGCAGTTCTTC.

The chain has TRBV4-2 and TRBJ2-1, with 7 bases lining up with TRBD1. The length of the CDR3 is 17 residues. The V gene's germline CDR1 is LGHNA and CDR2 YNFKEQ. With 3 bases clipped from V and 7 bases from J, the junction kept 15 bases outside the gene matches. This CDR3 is CASSQRPTGRRGNEQFF. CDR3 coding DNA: TGTGCCAGCAGCCAGAGACCGACAGGGCGCCGAGGGAATGAGCAGTTCTTC.

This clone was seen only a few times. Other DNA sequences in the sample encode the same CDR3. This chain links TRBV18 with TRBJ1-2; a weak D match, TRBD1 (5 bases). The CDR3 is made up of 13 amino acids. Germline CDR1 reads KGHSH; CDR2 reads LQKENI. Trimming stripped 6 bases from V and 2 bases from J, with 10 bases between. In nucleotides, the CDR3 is TGTGCCAGCTCTCCCGGGACCAACTATGGCTACACCTTC. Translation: CASSPGTNYGYTF.

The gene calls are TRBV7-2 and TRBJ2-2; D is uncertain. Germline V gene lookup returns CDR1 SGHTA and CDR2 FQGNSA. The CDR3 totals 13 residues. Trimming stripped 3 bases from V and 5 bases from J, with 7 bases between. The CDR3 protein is CASSFKLTGELFF. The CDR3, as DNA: TGTGCCAGCAGCTTCAAGCTAACCGGGGAGCTGTTTTTT.

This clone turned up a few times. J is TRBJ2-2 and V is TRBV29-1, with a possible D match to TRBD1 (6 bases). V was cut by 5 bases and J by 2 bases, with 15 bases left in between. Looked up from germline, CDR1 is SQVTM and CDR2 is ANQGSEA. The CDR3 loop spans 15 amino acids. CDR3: CSVYRQEFNTGELFF. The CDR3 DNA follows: TGCAGCGTTTACCGACAGGAGTTTAACACCGGGGAGCTGTTTTTT.

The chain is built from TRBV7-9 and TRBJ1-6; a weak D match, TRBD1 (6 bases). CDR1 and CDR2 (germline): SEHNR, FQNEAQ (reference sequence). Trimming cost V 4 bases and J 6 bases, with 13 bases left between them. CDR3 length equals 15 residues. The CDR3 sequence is CASSSQGLSNSPLHF. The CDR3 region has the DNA TGTGCCAGCAGCTCACAGGGTTTGAGTAATTCACCCCTCCACTTT.

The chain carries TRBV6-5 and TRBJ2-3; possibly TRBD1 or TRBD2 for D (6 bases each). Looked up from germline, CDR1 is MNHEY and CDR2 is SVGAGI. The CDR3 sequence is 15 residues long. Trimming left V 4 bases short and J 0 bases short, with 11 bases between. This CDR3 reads CASSFTGTSTDTQYF. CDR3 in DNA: TGTGCCAGCAGTTTTACAGGGACTAGCACAGATACGCAGTATTTT.

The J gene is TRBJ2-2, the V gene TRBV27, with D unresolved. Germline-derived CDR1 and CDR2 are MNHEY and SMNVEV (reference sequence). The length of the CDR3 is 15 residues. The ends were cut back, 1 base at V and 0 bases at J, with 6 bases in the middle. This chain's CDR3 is CASSLYKANTGELFF. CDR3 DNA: TGTGCCAGCAGTTTATATAAAGCGAACACCGGGGAGCTGTTTTTT.

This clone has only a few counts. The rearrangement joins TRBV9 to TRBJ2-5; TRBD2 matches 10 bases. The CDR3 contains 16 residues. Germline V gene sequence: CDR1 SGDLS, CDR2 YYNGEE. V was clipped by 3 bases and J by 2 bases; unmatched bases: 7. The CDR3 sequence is CASSESTLAGQETQYF. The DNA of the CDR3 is TGTGCCAGCAGCGAGAGTACACTAGCGGGGCAAGAGACCCAGTACTTC.

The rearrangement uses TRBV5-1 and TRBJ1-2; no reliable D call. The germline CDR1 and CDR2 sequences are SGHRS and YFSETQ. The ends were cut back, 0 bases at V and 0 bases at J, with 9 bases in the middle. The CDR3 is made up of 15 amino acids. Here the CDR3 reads CASSLAGPSNYGYTF. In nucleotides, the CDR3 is TGCGCCAGCAGCTTGGCCGGGCCTTCTAACTATGGCTACACCTTC.